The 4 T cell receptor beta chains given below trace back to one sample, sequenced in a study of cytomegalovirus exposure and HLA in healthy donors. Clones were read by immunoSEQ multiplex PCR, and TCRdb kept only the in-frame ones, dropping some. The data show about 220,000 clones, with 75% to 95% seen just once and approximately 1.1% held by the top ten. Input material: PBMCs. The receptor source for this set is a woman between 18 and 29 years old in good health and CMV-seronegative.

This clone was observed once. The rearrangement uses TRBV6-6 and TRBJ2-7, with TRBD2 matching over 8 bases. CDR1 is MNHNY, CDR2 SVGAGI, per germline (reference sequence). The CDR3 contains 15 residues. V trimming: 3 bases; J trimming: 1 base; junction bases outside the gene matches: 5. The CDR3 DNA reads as TGTGCCAGCAGTTATGGGCGGGAGGCGTCCTACGAGCAGTACTTC. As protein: CASSYGREASYEQYF.

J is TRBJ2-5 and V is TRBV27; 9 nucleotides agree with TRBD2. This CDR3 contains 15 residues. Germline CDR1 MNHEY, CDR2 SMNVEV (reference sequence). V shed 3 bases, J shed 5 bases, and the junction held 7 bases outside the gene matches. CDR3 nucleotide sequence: TGTGCCAGCAGTTTGGCGGCGGGAGGGGTGGAGACCCAGTACTTC. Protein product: CASSLAAGGVETQYF.

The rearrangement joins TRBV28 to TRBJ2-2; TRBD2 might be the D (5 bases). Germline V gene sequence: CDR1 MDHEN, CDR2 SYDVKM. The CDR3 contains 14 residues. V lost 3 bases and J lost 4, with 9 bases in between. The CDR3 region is CASSFAGGTGELFF. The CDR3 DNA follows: TGTGCCAGCAGTTTTGCGGGTGGCACCGGGGAGCTGTTTTTT.

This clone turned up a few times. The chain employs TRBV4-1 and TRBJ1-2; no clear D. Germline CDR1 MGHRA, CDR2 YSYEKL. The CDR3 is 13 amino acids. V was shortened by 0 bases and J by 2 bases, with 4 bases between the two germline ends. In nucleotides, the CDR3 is TGCGCCAGCAGCCAAGACTTAAACTATGGCTACACCTTC. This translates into CASSQDLNYGYTF.